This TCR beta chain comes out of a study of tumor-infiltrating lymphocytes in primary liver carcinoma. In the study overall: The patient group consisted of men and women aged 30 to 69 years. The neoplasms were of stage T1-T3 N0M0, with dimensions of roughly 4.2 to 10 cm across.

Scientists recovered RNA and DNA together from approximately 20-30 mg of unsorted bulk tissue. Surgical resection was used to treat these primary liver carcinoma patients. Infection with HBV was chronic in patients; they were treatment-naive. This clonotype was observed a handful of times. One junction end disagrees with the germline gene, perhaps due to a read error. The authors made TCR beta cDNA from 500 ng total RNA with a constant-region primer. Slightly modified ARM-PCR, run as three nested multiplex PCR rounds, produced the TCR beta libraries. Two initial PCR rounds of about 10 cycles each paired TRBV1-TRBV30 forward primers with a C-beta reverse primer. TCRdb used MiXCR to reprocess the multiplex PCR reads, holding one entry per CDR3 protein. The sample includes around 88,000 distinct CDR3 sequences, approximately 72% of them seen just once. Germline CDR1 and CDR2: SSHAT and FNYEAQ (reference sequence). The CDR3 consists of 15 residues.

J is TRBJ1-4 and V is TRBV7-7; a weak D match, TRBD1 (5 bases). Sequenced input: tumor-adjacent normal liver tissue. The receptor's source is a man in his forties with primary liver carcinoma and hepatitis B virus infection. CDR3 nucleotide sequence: TGTGCTAGCAGCTTAAGGGGACCACCTAATGAAAAACTGTTTTTT. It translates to CASSLRGPPNEKLFF.